This T cell receptor (beta chain) was recorded in a study of cytomegalovirus exposure and HLA in healthy donors. Regarding the study as a whole: The later analysis indicated that the majority of CMV-associated TCR beta chains appeared HLA-restricted.

Healthy people donating bone marrow made up the donors. Germline V CDR1 and CDR2: SGHDT, YYEEEE. Germline trimming cut 4 bases from V and 4 bases from J; bases unmatched to any gene: 4. The CDR3 contains 14 residues. Amplification used 60 Vbeta primers and 13 Jbeta primers. Generated by immunoSEQ multiplex PCR, the TCRdb table keeps only in-frame clones and is missing some. The sample has 150,000 to 200,000 clones; 80% are singletons. Notes on this clone: What it binds is unknown.

The receptor comes from a man between 18 and 35 years old in good health and CMV-seropositive. Input material: PBMCs. The genes are TRBV5-6 and TRBJ2-5; 10 positions agree with TRBD1. The DNA of the CDR3 is TGTGCCAGCAGCCCGCGGACAGGGGGAGAGACCCAGTACTTC. Translating gives CASSPRTGGETQYF. The whole variable domain, filled in from reference TRBV5-6 and TRBJ2-5, reads DAGVTQSPTHLIKTRGQQVTLRCSPKSGHDTVSWYQQALGQGPQFIFQYYEEEERQRGNFPDRFSGHQFPNYSSELNVNALLLGDSALYLCASSPRTGGETQYFGPGTRLLVL.